This T cell receptor beta chain was captured by sequencing in a study of T cells in Graves' hyperthyroidism and ophthalmopathy. Not enrolled were patients with uncontrolled infection, other autoimmune disease, pregnancy or lactation. Using RNA transcripts as the source, TCR beta CDR3 regions were amplified. In the first-round RT-PCR of the TCR CDR3, the HTBI primer set was used. TCRdb re-derived calls from the multiplex PCR reads in MiXCR, one entry per CDR3 protein. The sample includes roughly 580,000 distinct CDR3 sequences, around 46% of them seen just once. This clonotype was observed at least ten times. This sequence was found in a woman between 18 and 29 years old with Graves' hyperthyroidism. Sequences were obtained from peripheral blood or thyroid tissue (not recorded which).

CDR3: CATSDGTGFMETQYF. CDR3 coding DNA: TGTGCCACCAGTGATGGGACAGGGTTTATGGAGACCCAGTACTTC. The chain joins TRBV24-1 to TRBJ2-5, with 9 bases identical to TRBD1. This CDR3 comprises 15 residues. The V gene end was trimmed by 3 bases and the J gene end by 5 bases; junction bases not matched to a gene: 6. Per germline, CDR1 KGHDR and CDR2 SFDVKD.